Sequencing of this T cell receptor beta chain was carried out in a study of shared clonotypes between healthy human individuals. Germline V CDR1 and CDR2: MNHNS, SASEGT. There are 14 residues in the CDR3. Trimming took 7 bases from V and 2 from J; bases not matched to a gene: 7. Deep-level settings were used for running the assay. Only in-frame clones appear in the TCRdb table, and some are missing; sequencing was by immunoSEQ multiplex PCR. The sample has millions of clones, approximately 90% seen once. Points on this clone: The antigen remains unidentified.

General observations from the study: Shared clonotypes: 4.5% to 5% naive CD4, 3.5% to 4% naive CD8, about 2.4% memory CD4, around 0.4% memory CD8. Non-shared clonotypes displayed generation probabilities falling below those of clonotypes present in all four donors.

The sequenced material came from naive CD4+ T cells sorted from blood. This sample's subset: CD45RA+ positively selected. The genes are TRBV6-1 and TRBJ1-1; 7 nucleotides agree with TRBD1. The origin of this receptor is a young man in good health. CDR3 protein: CASIRDRINTEAFF. CDR3 DNA sequence: TGTGCCAGCATCCGGGACAGAATAAACACTGAAGCTTTCTTT.